This T cell receptor (beta chain) was found in a study of Ad26.COV2.S vaccination and SARS-CoV-2 variants. At the level of the study: Ad26.COV2.S arm of COV1001 included the donor. Notes on the study in general: Vaccine and placebo recipients had similar non-spike TCR breadth.

Note on this clone: What it binds is unknown.

Germline CDR1 is SGHAT and CDR2 is FQNNGV. The CDR3 sequence is 16 residues long. The V end was cut by 4 bases, the J end by 3 bases, with 16 bases between. Only in-frame clones appear in the TCRdb table, and some are missing; sequencing was by immunoSEQ multiplex PCR. In the table there are some 370,000 clones, roughly 85% of which are singletons. Documented treatment: approximately 18 received Ad26.COV2.S at low or high dose, single or two shots; about 5 received placebo; per-sample allocation not given. Collection of the samples took place on day 63 after the first injection of vaccine or placebo.

This clonotype was obtained from a person between 18 and 60 years old who received the Ad26.COV2.S COVID-19 vaccine or a placebo. J is TRBJ2-1 and V is TRBV11-2; TRBD2 is a possible D gene (6 bases). Here the sequenced sample was peripheral blood, taken in a trial of Ad26.COV2.S vaccine versus placebo. DNA of the CDR3: TGTGCCAGCAGCTCAACAATCCCGGGGGTCTACAATGAGCAGTTCTTC. It translates to CASSSTIPGVYNEQFF.